This T cell receptor beta chain was observed in a study of cytomegalovirus exposure and HLA in healthy donors. Donors likely had unrecorded immune exposures despite being nominally healthy when sampled. With respect to this clone: The target antigen is unknown.

Findings and caveats of the study: A cluster of highly shared sequence variants was likely a sequencing artifact.

The PCR ran on 60 Vbeta and 13 Jbeta primers. TCRdb's copy holds only in-frame clones and misses some; the assay was immunoSEQ multiplex PCR. This repertoire shows around 100,000 clones, 82% found once; its top ten account for 2% to 3%. There are 15 residues in the CDR3. V gave up 0 bases and J gave up 7 bases, with 15 bases separating them. Germline V CDR1 and CDR2: MGHRA, YSYEKL. This rearrangement joins TRBV4-1 to TRBJ2-5, with D uncertain. This TCR came from a woman between 18 and 29 years old in good health and CMV-seronegative. The sample consisted of PBMCs. This chain's CDR3 is CASSQDITVMGTQYF. CDR3 nucleotides: TGCGCCAGCAGCCAAGATATAACAGTCATGGGGACCCAGTACTTC.